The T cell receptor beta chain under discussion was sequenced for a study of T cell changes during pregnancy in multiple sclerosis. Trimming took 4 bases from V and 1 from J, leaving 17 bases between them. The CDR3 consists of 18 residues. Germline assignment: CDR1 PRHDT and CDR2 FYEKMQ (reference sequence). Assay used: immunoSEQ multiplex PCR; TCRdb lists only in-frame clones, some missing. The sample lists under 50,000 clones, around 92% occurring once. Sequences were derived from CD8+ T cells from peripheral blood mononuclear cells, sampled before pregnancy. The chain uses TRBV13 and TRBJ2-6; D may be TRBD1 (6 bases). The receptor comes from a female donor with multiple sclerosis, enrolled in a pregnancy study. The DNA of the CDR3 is TGTGCCAGCAGCTCGCGACAGGCGGACGTTTCTGGGGCCAACGTCCTGACTTTC. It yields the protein CASSSRQADVSGANVLTF.